A single count supports the clone carrying this T cell receptor beta chain. The ends lost 3 bases at V and 4 bases at J; junction bases unmatched: 11. Germline CDR1 and CDR2: SGHRS and YFSETQ. The CDR3 consists of 16 residues. The data derive from a study of blood T cell repertoires in COVID-19. Profiling relied on immunoSEQ multiplex PCR, and the TCRdb table lists in-frame clones only, not all of them. The sample has some 260,000 clones, 84% seen once. The clonotype comes from a man aged 25-45 years with acute COVID-19. The specimen was PBMCs or T cells enriched from blood (not recorded which). V usage is TRBV5-1 and J usage is TRBJ2-5; 8 bases map to TRBD2. The CDR3 bases are TGCGCCAGCAGCTCCCAAGTAGCGGGGAAGGGAGAGACCCAGTACTTC. The encoded protein is CASSSQVAGKGETQYF.